This T cell receptor beta chain was profiled in a study of early stage breast cancer tumors. Study-wide background: ER+/PR+/HER2- status applied to about 70% of the 16 invasive breast tumors. Points from the study as a whole: Most shared enriched TCRB sequences were commonly generated ones.

This clone came up once. Its antigen is currently unknown. Other DNA sequences from this sample encode an identical CDR3 as well. TCRdb's table, derived via immunoSEQ multiplex PCR, lists solely in-frame clones and lacks some. The sample gives 20,000 to 25,000 clones, about 70% of which show up once; over 9.5% is in the top ten. This TCR was recovered from a person aged 55 to 70 with breast cancer. The sample consisted of breast tumor tissue.

The CDR3 sequence: CASSPVDSSSGNTIYF. CDR3 nucleotide sequence: TGTGCCAGCTCACCAGTAGACAGTTCCTCTGGAAACACCATATATTTT. The V and J genes are TRBV18 and TRBJ1-3; D perhaps matches TRBD1 (5 bases). Between the trimmed V and J ends, which lost 2 bases and 0 bases, there was a span of 11 bases. Germline V gives CDR1 KGHSH, CDR2 LQKENI. The CDR3 consists of 16 residues.